This is a list of T cell receptor beta chains from one sample in a study of long-term antiretroviral therapy in people with HIV. Here immunoSEQ multiplex PCR was the method, and the copy in TCRdb shows in-frame clones only, minus some. The table lists 25,000 to 30,000 clones, less than 90% of them singletons, with roughly 6.4% in the top ten. Here the sequenced sample was unsorted PBMCs, taken 0.4 years after starting antiretroviral therapy. Receptor source: a man between 18 and 29 years old with HIV. Each CDR3 is given with its conserved first and last residue. The order of the fields is clone size, D gene, V gene, J gene, CDR3 DNA, CDR3 protein. A D gene is named only where the DNA matches it firmly. Clone sizes are given selectively: once, few, many, or a class where the clone is expanded.

>NA|TRBD2|TRBV18|TRBJ2-7
TGTGCCAGCTCCAGCCCACGGGGGGAATTCCCCCCCGAGCAGTACTTC
CASSSPRGEFPPEQYF
>NA|TRBD2|TRBV19|TRBJ2-2
TGTGCCAGTAGTATTAGGACTAGCAACACCGGGGAGCTGTTTTTT
CASSIRTSNTGELFF
>NA|TRBD1|TRBV4-3|TRBJ2-2
TGCGCCAGCAGCCAGGCCCGGGACAGGGATCCCACCGGGGAGCTGTTTTTT
CASSQARDRDPTGELFF
>NA|TRBD2|TRBV19|TRBJ2-7
TGTGCCAGTAGCGGGACTAGCGGGGGCGAAAGCTCCTACGAGCAGTACTTC
CASSGTSGGESSYEQYF
>NA|NA|TRBV11-2|TRBJ1-2
TGTGCCAGCAGCTTATATGCCCCTCTCAGGGCTAACTATGGCTACACCTTC
CASSLYAPLRANYGYTF
>NA|NA|TRBV9|TRBJ1-2
TGTGCCAGCAGCGGTCCCCGGGGCCTTTTTAACTATGGCTACACCTTC
CASSGPRGLFNYGYTF
>NA|NA|TRBV2|TRBJ1-1
TGTGCCAGCAGTGAATCGACGCAGATGAACACTGAAGCTTTCTTT
CASSESTQMNTEAFF
>NA|TRBD1|TRBV6-5|TRBJ2-5
TGTGCCAGCAGTTCAGGGACAGTCTTTCAAGAGACCCAGTACTTC
CASSSGTVFQETQYF
>NA|NA|TRBV7-3|TRBJ2-2
TGTGCCAGCAGCCAGGGGGGGACGCAGGGCGGGGAGCTGTTTTTT
CASSQGGTQGGELFF
>NA|NA|TRBV5-1|TRBJ2-5
TGCGCCACCAGGGTGAATCAAGAGACCCAGTACTTC
CATRVNQETQYF
>few|TRBD1|TRBV27|TRBJ1-5
TGTGCCAGCAGTTCGACAGGGTTCAATCAGCCCCAGCATTTT
CASSSTGFNQPQHF
>NA|TRBD1|TRBV27|TRBJ2-5
TGTGCCAGCAGTCTCACTCTACCGGGACAGGGAGCGCAAGGGACCCAGTACTTC
CASSLTLPGQGAQGTQYF
>NA|NA|TRBV4-2|TRBJ2-7
TGTGCCAGCAGCCAAGACTACGACACCGCCTCCTACGAGCAGTACTTC
CASSQDYDTASYEQYF
>NA|NA|TRBV11-2|TRBJ2-7
TGTGCCAGCAGCTTAGACTGGGGGGTGGAGTACGAGCAGTACTTC
CASSLDWGVEYEQYF
>NA|TRBD1|TRBV27|TRBJ2-7
TGTGCCAGCAGTTTAGGACAGGGGGTATACGAGCAGTACTTC
CASSLGQGVYEQYF
>NA|NA|TRBV19|TRBJ2-3
TGTGCCAGTAGTAGAACCAGGAGGACGGCAGATACGCAGTATTTT
CASSRTRRTADTQYF
>NA|NA|TRBV7-2|TRBJ2-7
TGTGCCAGCAGCTTGAGTAGGTTCTACGAGCAGTACTTC
CASSLSRFYEQYF
>NA|TRBD2|TRBV11-2|TRBJ2-7
TGTGCCAGCAGTTTGGGGGAGGGGTACGAGCAGTACTTC
CASSLGEGYEQYF
>NA|NA|TRBV5-1|TRBJ1-1
TGCGCCAGCAGCTCGGGACCGGCCACTGAAGCTTTCTTT
CASSSGPATEAFF
>NA|NA|TRBV13|TRBJ1-1
TGTGCCAGCAGCTTAGGCACTCTGAACACTGAAGCTTTCTTT
CASSLGTLNTEAFF
>few|TRBD2|TRBV7-9|TRBJ2-7
TGTGCCAGCAGTTCAAGCGGGGGATCCTACGAGCAGTACTTC
CASSSSGGSYEQYF
>NA|NA|TRBV19|TRBJ2-1
TGTGCCAGTAGTACAACGGCAGGGTTGGGGAATGAGCAGTTCTTC
CASSTTAGLGNEQFF
>NA|NA|TRBV6-6|TRBJ2-1
TGTGCCAGCAGTCCGGACAGAAACAATGAGCAGTTCTTC
CASSPDRNNEQFF
>NA|NA|TRBV6-1|TRBJ1-1
TGTGCCAGCAGTAGCTGGACGGTGAACACTGAAGCTTTCTTT
CASSSWTVNTEAFF
>NA|NA|TRBV5-1|TRBJ2-7
TGCGCCAGCAGCTTGGGACGGCCAAACGAGCAGTACTTC
CASSLGRPNEQYF
>NA|NA|TRBV7-2|TRBJ1-1
TGTGCCAGCAGGGACGGCACTGAAGCTTTCTTT
CASRDGTEAFF
>once|NA|TRBV11-2|TRBJ2-1
TGTGCCAGCAGCTACGAGGGGAGTCTGACTGAGCAGTTCTTC
CASSYEGSLTEQFF
>NA|NA|TRBV6-5|TRBJ1-2
TGTGCCAGCAGTTACTCGAGAGCCGGCTACTATGGCTACACCTTC
CASSYSRAGYYGYTF
>NA|NA|TRBV27|TRBJ1-1
TGTGCCAGCAGCGTGACAGGACCGAACACTGAAGCTTTCTTT
CASSVTGPNTEAFF
>NA|NA|TRBV15|TRBJ2-3
TGTGCCACCAGCGGTGGCGGGGCCACAGATACGCAGTATTTT
CATSGGGATDTQYF
>NA|NA|TRBV5-6|TRBJ2-6
TGTGCCAGCAGCTTGGGGGCCAACGTCCTGACTTTC
CASSLGANVLTF
>NA|NA|TRBV7-2|TRBJ2-1
TGTGCCAGCAGCTTGGGCTTCTACAATGAGCAGTTCTTC
CASSLGFYNEQFF
>NA|TRBD1|TRBV4-2|TRBJ2-7
TGTGCCAGCAGCCCAGGACAGGGGACCTACGAGCAGTACTTC
CASSPGQGTYEQYF
>NA|NA|TRBV5-4|TRBJ2-1
TGTGCCAGCAGCTTGTGGGACCGAAGGGAGCAGTTCTTC
CASSLWDRREQFF
>NA|TRBD2|TRBV27|TRBJ2-1
TGTGCCAGCAGTTCGGGTGGCGGGAGCTCCTACAATGAGCAGTTCTTC
CASSSGGGSSYNEQFF
>NA|NA|TRBV5-1|TRBJ1-5
TGCGCCAGCAGCTTGTCCCCCGGGGGGCATCAGCCCCAGCATTTT
CASSLSPGGHQPQHF
>NA|NA|TRBV19|TRBJ1-5
TGTGCCAGTTCGACCAGGGGACATCAGCCCCAGCATTTT
CASSTRGHQPQHF
>NA|TRBD1|TRBV6-5|TRBJ2-7
TGTGCCAGCAGTTACGGGACAGGGGTATACGAGCAGTACTTC
CASSYGTGVYEQYF
>NA|NA|TRBV9|TRBJ1-2
TGTGCCAGCAGTCATGGACCGGGACTAGCGAACTATGGCTACACCTTC
CASSHGPGLANYGYTF
>NA|NA|TRBV19|TRBJ2-7
TGTGCCAGTAGTATGGGTTACGAGCAGTACTTC
CASSMGYEQYF
>NA|NA|TRBV5-6|TRBJ2-2
TGTGCCAGCAGCTTGAATGCCGGGGAGCTGTTTTTT
CASSLNAGELFF
>NA|NA|TRBV29-1|TRBJ2-1
TGCAGCGTTGTGGGCTCCTACAATGAGCAGTTCTTC
CSVVGSYNEQFF
>once|TRBD1|TRBV19|TRBJ2-5
TGTGCCAGTAGTTGGACAGGGCTCACCGGAGGCCAAGAGACCCAGTACTTC
CASSWTGLTGGQETQYF
>NA|NA|TRBV11-3|TRBJ2-2
TGTGCCAGCAGCTCCCAGGGTTCGAACACCGGGGAGCTGTTTTTT
CASSSQGSNTGELFF
>NA|NA|TRBV5-4|TRBJ2-2
TGTGCCAGCAGCCCGGAGTCAAACACCGGGGAGCTGTTTTTT
CASSPESNTGELFF
>NA|NA|TRBV5-4|TRBJ1-1
TGTGCCAGCAGCAGCGTCCAGGGAGGCATGAACACTGAAGCTTTCTTT
CASSSVQGGMNTEAFF
>NA|NA|TRBV13|TRBJ1-2
TGTGCCAGCAGCTTAGGGGGCAGCATCTATGGCTACACCTTC
CASSLGGSIYGYTF
>NA|NA|TRBV7-6|TRBJ1-2
TGTGCCAGCAGCTTAGAATCCAGGGCCCCAATTAACTATGGCTACACCTTC
CASSLESRAPINYGYTF
>few|TRBD2|TRBV7-8|TRBJ2-7
TGTGCCAGCAGCTTAGCGGTGGCTAGCGGGGGGCTCTCCTACGAGCAGTACTTC
CASSLAVASGGLSYEQYF
>NA|NA|TRBV6-1|TRBJ1-5
TGTGCCAGCAGTGAGGGGGGGGGCAATCAGCCCCAGCATTTT
CASSEGGGNQPQHF
>few|NA|TRBV28|TRBJ2-7
TGTGCCAGCAGCTTTCAGTTGCTGGGGAGGATGAGCTACGAGCAGTACTTC
CASSFQLLGRMSYEQYF
>NA|NA|TRBV5-6|TRBJ1-6
TGTGCCAGTCGGGGCCCCGGGCGGACCCATTCACCCCTCCACTTT
CASRGPGRTHSPLHF
>NA|NA|TRBV27|TRBJ2-3
TGTGCCAGCAGTCCCTCTCGCAGGCTCACAGATACGCAGTATTTT
CASSPSRRLTDTQYF
>NA|NA|TRBV7-7|TRBJ1-1
TGTGCCAGCAGCCCCGACAAGAACACTGAAGCTTTCTTT
CASSPDKNTEAFF
>NA|NA|TRBV7-9|TRBJ1-4
TGTGCCAGCAGCTTAGCGGCAGGAGAAAAACTGTTTTTT
CASSLAAGEKLFF
>NA|TRBD1|TRBV5-6|TRBJ2-7
TGTGCCAGCAGCCCGGACAGGCTTCCCTACGAGCAGTACTTC
CASSPDRLPYEQYF
>NA|TRBD1|TRBV2|TRBJ1-1
TGTGCCAGCAGGAATGACAGGGGATGGACTGAAGCTTTCTTT
CASRNDRGWTEAFF
>NA|NA|TRBV9|TRBJ2-2
TGTGCCAGCAGCGTTTTACCAGGGAAGGGGGAGCTGTTTTTT
CASSVLPGKGELFF
>once|TRBD1|TRBV28|TRBJ1-5
TGTGCCAGCAGACGGACAGGGGGCAATCAGCCCCAGCATTTT
CASRRTGGNQPQHF
>NA|TRBD1|TRBV5-4|TRBJ1-1
TGTGCCAGCAGCTTACAGGGGGGGAACACTGAAGCTTTCTTT
CASSLQGGNTEAFF